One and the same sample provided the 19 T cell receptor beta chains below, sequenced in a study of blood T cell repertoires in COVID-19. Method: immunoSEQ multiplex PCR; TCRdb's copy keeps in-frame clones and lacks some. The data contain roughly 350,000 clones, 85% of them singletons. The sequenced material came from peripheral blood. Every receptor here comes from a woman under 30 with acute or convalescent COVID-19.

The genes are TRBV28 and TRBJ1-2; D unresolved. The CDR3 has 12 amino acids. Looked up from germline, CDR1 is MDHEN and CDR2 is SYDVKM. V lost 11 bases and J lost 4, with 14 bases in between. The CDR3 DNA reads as TGTGCCCCTACGACGGGTCTCTATGGCTACACCTTC. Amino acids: CAPTTGLYGYTF.

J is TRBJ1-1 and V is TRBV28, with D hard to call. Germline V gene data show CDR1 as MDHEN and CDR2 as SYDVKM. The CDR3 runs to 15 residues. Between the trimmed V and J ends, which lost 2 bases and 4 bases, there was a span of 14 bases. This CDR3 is CASSLLAHSSTEAFF. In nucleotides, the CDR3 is TGTGCCAGCAGTTTACTGGCTCACAGTTCCACTGAAGCTTTCTTT.

DNA for the CDR3: TGTGCCAGCAGCCAAGGTCCAAACCTACTAGCGGACACAGATACGCAGTATTTT. Translating gives CASSQGPNLLADTDTQYF. The V and J genes are TRBV4-2 and TRBJ2-3; 8 positions agree with TRBD2. The CDR3 extends over 18 amino acids. Germline values: CDR1 LGHNA, CDR2 YNFKEQ. The J segment lost 2 bases and the V segment lost 1 base, leaving 11 bases of the junction unmatched.

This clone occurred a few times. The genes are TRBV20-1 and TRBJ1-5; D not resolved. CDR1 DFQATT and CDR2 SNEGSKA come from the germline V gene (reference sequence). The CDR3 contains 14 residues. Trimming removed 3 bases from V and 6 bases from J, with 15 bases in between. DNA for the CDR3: TGCAGTGCTAGTCCTCGGGAGGGTCTTCAGCCCCAGCATTTT. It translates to CSASPREGLQPQHF.

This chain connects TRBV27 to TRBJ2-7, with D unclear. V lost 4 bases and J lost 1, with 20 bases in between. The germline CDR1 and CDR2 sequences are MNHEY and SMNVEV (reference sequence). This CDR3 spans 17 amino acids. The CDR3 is CASSSLIRYTPSYEQYF. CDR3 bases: TGTGCCAGCAGTTCCCTTATCAGGTATACCCCTTCCTACGAGCAGTACTTC.

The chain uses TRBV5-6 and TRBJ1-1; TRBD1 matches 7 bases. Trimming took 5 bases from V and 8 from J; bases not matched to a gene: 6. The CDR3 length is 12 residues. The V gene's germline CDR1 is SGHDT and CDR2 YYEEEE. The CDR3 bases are TGTGCCAGCAGTGGAGGGGGCGTAGAAGCTTTCTTT. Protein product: CASSGGGVEAFF.

CDR3 bases: TGTGCCAGCTCACCATTGGAGGTGAACACTGAAGCTTTCTTT. Its protein is CASSPLEVNTEAFF. The rearrangement uses TRBV18 and TRBJ1-1, with D unresolved. The CDR3 loop spans 14 amino acids. The germline gives CDR1 KGHSH, CDR2 LQKENI. V was clipped by 2 bases and J by 0 bases, with 7 bases between them.

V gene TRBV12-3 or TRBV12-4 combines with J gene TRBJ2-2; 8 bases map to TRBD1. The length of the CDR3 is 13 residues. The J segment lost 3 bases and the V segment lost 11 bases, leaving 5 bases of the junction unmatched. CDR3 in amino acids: CADRGSDTGELFF. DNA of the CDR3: TGTGCCGACAGGGGCAGTGACACCGGGGAGCTGTTTTTT.

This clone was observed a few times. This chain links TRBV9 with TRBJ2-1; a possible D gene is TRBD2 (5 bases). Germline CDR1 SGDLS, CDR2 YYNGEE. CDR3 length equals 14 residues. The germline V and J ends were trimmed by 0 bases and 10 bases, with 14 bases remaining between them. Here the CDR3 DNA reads TGTGCCAGCAGCGTAGATTACGGGGTTAACGAGCAGTTCTTC. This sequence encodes CASSVDYGVNEQFF.

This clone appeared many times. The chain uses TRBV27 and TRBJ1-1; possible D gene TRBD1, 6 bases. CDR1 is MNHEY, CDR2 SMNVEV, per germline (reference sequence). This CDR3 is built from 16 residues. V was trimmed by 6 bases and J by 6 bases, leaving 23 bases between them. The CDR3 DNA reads TGTGCCAGCAGATTAACCCGGGTGGGGGCAAGGGCTGAAGCTTTCTTT. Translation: CASRLTRVGARAEAFF.

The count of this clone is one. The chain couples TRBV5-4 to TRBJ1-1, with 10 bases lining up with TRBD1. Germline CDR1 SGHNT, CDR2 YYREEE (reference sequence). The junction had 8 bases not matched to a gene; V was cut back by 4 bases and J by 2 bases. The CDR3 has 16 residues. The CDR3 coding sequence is TGTGCCAGCAGCGGAGCCCGGGACAGGGGTAACACTGAAGCTTTCTTT. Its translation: CASSGARDRGNTEAFF.

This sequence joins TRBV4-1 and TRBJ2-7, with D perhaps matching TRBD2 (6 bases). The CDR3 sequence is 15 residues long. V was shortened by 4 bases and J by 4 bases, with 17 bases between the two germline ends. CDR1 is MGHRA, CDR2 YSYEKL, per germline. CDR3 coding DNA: TGCGCCAGCAGCCTAGGAGGAGGGACGGGGTACGAGCAGTACTTC. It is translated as CASSLGGGTGYEQYF.

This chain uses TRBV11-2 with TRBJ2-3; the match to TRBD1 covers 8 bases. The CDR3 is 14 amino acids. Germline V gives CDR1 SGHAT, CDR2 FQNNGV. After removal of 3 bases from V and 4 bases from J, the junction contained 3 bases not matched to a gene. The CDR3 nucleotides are TGTGCCAGCAGCTTGGACAGGGTGGCAGATACGCAGTATTTT. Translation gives CASSLDRVADTQYF.

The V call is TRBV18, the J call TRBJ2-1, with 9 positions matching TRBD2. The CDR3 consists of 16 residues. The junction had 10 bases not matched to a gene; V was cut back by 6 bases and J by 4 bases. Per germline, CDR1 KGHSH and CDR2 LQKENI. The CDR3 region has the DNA TGTGCCAGCTCCCCCACGGGTAGCGGGGGATACAATGAGCAGTTCTTC. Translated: CASSPTGSGGYNEQFF.

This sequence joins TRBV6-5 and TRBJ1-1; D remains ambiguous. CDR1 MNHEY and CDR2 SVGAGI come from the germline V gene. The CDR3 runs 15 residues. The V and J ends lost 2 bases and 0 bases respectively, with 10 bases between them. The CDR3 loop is CASSYTVYLNTEAFF. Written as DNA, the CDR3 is TGTGCCAGCAGTTACACGGTCTATTTGAACACTGAAGCTTTCTTT.

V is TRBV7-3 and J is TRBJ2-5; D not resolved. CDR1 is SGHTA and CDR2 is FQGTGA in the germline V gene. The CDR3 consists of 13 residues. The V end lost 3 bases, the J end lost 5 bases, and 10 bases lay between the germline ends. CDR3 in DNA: TGTGCCAGCAGCTTCCGACAATACGAGACCCAGTACTTC. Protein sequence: CASSFRQYETQYF.

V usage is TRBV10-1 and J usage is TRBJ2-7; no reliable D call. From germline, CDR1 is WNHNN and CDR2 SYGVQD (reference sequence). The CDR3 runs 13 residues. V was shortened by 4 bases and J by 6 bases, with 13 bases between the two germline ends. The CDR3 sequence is CASSGLTGREQYF. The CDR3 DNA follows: TGCGCCAGCAGTGGCCTAACTGGTCGCGAGCAGTACTTC.

The chain's CDR3 is CASSLAFGVFMSGTF. The CDR3, as DNA: TGTGCCAGCAGCTTGGCCTTCGGGGTTTTCATGTCAGGCACCTTC. The chain joins TRBV5-5 to TRBJ1-2; D ambiguous. The CDR3 covers 15 residues. V gave up 0 bases and J gave up 13 bases, with 22 bases separating them. The germline V gene has CDR1 SGHKS and CDR2 YYEKEE (reference sequence).

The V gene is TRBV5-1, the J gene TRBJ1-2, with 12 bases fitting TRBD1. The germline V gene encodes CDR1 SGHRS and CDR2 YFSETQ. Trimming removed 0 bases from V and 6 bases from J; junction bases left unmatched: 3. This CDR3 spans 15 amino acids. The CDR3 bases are TGCGCCAGCAGCTTGGTCGGGACAGGGGGCAATGGCTACACCTTC. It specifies CASSLVGTGGNGYTF. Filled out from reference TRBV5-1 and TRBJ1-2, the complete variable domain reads KAGVTQTPRYLIKTRGQQVTLSCSPISGHRSVSWYQQTPGQGLQFLFEYFSETQRNKGNFPGRFSGRQFSNSRSEMNVSTLELGDSALYLCASSLVGTGGNGYTFGSGTRLTVV.